This entry features one T cell receptor beta chain sequence. The data originate from a study of OX40 agonist ivuxolimab in advanced cancers. Measured with immunoSEQ multiplex PCR; TCRdb has only the in-frame clones, and not every one. This table has 65,000 to 80,000 clones, around 86% appearing once. CDR1 and CDR2 (germline): SGHTA, FQGTGA. The CDR3 extends over 14 amino acids. V was shortened by 5 bases and J by 0 bases, with 11 bases between the two germline ends. Sampling times: baseline, cycle 4 day 1, cycle 7 day 1. This clonotype originated in an adult with an advanced solid tumor such as melanoma, head and neck, liver or kidney cancer. The sample in question was CD4+ or CD8+ T cells sorted from blood, obtained in a trial of the OX40 agonist ivuxolimab. The chain couples TRBV7-3 to TRBJ2-7, with TRBD2 as a possible D gene (5 bases). The CDR3 spells CASSPGRGSYEQYF. DNA of the CDR3: TGTGCCAGCAGCCCTGGACGGGGCTCCTACGAGCAGTACTTC.